This section outlines one T cell receptor (beta chain) sequence together with its context. What it binds is unknown. The record originates from a study of beta chain features in type 1 diabetes. Regarding the study as a whole: Moderately but significantly shorter TCRB CDR3s were found in Type 1 diabetes patients in all four CD4+ subsets.

All of the isolated RNA was reverse transcribed, so expressed TCRB transcripts were sequenced. Method: immunoSEQ multiplex PCR; TCRdb's copy keeps in-frame clones and lacks some. Seen here are roughly 53,000 clones, 35% to 50% observed once, and the top ten hold roughly 1.4%. The single heparinised draw taken from each donor contained about 100 mL of blood on average. After removal of 10 bases from V and 2 bases from J, the junction contained 14 bases not matched to a gene. Germline CDR1 and CDR2: ENHRY and SYGVKD. The CDR3 spans 16 residues. The source of this sequence is a young man with type 1 diabetes. The sample was Tregs from blood. The chain has TRBV10-3 and TRBJ2-3; 8 positions match TRBD2. CDR3 coding DNA: TGTGCCACTGGGACTGTCAGCGGGAGATCCACAGATACGCAGTATTTT. It translates to CATGTVSGRSTDTQYF.